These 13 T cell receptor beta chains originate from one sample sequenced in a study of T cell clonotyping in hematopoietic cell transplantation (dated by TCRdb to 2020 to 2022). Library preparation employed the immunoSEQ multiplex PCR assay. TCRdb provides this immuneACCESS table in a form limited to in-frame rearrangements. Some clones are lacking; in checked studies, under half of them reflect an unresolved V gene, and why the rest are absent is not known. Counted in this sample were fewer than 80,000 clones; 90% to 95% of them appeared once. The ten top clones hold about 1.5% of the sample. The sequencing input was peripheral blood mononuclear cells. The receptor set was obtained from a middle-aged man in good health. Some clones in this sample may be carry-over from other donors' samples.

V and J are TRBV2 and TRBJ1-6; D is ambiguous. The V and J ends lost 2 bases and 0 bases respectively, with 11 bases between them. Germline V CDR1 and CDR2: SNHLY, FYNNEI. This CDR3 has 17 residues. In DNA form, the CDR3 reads TGTGCCAGCAGTGAAATAATGTTCCCCTCCTATAATTCACCCCTCCACTTT. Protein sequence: CASSEIMFPSYNSPLHF.

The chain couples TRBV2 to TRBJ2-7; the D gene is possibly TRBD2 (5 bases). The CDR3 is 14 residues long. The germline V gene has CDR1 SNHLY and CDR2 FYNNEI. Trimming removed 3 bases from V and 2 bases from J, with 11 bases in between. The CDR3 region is CASSDRTSTYEQYF. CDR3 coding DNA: TGTGCCAGCAGTGATCGGACTTCAACCTACGAGCAGTACTTC.

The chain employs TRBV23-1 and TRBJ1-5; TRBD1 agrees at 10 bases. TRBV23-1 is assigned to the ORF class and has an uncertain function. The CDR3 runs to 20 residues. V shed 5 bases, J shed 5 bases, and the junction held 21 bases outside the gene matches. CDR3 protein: CASSARAIRDRGSRDQPQHF. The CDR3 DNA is TGCGCCAGCAGTGCACGGGCAATCCGGGACAGGGGAAGTCGCGATCAGCCCCAGCATTTT.

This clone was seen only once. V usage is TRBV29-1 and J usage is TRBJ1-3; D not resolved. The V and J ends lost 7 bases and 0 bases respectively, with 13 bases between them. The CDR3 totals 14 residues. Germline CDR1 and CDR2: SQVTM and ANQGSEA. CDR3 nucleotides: TGCAGCGCCGAATGGGGTCCCTCTGGAAACACCATATATTTT. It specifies CSAEWGPSGNTIYF.

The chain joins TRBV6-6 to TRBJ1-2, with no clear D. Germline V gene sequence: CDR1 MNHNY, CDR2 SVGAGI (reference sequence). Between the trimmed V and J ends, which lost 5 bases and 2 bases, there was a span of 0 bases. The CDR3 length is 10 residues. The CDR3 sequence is CASSNYGYTF. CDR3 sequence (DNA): TGTGCCAGCAGTAACTATGGCTACACCTTC.

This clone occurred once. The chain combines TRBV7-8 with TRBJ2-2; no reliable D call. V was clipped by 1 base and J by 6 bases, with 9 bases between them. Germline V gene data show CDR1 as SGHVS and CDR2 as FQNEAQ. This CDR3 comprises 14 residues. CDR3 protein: CASSLDRLAGELFF. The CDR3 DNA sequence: TGTGCCAGCAGCTTAGACCGGCTGGCCGGGGAGCTGTTTTTT.

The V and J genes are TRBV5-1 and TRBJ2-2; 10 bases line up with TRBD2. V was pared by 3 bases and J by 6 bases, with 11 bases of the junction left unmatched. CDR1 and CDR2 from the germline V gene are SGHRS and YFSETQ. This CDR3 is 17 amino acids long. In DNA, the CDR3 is TGCGCCAGCAGCTGGCAGGCGGGACTAGCGATCTCCGGGGAGCTGTTTTTT. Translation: CASSWQAGLAISGELFF.

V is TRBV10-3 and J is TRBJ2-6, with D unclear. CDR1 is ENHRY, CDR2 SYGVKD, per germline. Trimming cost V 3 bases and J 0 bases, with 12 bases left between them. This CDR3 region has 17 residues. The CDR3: CAISDPIAPSGANVLTF. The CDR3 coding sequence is TGTGCCATCAGTGACCCCATAGCCCCCTCTGGGGCCAACGTCCTGACTTTC.

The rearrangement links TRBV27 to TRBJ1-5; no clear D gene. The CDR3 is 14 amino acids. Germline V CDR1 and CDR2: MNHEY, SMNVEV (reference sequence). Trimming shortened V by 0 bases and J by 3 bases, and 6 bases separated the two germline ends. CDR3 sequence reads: CASSLSGNNQPQHF. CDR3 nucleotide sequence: TGTGCCAGCAGTTTATCCGGGAACAATCAGCCCCAGCATTTT.

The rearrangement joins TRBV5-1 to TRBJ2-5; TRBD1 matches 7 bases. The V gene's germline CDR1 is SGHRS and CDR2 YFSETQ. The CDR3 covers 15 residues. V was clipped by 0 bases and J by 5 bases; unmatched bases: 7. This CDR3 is CASSLGGQFGETQYF. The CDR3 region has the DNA TGCGCCAGCAGCTTGGGGGGACAGTTCGGGGAGACCCAGTACTTC.

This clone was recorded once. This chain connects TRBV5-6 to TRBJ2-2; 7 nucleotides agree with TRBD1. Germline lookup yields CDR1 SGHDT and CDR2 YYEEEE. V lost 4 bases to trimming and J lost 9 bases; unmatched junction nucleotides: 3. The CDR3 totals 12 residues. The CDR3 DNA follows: TGTGCCAGCAGCCGACAGGGTCGGGAGCTGTTTTTT. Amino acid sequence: CASSRQGRELFF.

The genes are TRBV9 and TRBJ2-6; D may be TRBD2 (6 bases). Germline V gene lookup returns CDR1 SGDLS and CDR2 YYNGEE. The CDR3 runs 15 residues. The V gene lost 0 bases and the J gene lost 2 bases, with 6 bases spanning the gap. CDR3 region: CASSVGGAGANVLTF. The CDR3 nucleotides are TGTGCCAGCAGCGTAGGGGGGGCTGGGGCCAACGTCCTGACTTTC.

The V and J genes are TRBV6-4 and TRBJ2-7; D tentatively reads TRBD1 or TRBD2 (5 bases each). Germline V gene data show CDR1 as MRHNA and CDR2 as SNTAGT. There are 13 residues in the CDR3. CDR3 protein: CASSDPGPLGSGV. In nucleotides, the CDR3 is TGTGCCAGCAGTGACCCGGGACCATTGGGATCAGGGGTC.